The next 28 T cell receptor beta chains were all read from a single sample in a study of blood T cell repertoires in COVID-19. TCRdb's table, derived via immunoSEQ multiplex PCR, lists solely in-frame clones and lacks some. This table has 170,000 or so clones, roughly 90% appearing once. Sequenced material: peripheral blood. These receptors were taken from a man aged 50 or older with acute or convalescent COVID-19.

CDR3 sequence reads: CASSSHRDRASDYTF. In DNA, the CDR3 is TGTGCCAGTAGTTCCCACCGGGACAGGGCCAGTGACTACACCTTC. The gene calls are TRBV19 and TRBJ1-2; 9 nucleotides align to TRBD1. The CDR3 runs to 15 residues. Germline-derived CDR1 and CDR2 are LNHDA and SQIVND (reference sequence). Trimming cost V 5 bases and J 10 bases; bases outside gene matches: 14.

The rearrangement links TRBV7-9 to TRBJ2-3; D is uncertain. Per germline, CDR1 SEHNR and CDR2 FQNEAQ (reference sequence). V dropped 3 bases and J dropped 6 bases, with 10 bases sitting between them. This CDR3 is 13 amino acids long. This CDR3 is CASSFGSGDTQYF. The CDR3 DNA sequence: TGTGCCAGCAGCTTTGGTTCCGGGGATACGCAGTATTTT.

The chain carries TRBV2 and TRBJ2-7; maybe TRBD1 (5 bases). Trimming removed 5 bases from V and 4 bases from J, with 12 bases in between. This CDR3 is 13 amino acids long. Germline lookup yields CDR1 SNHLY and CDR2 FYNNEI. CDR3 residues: CASSFDSPYEQYF. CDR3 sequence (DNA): TGTGCCAGCAGTTTCGACAGCCCATACGAGCAGTACTTC.

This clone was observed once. As DNA, the CDR3 is TGTGCCAGCAGCTTAACAGGGGATTTCACAGATACGCAGTATTTT. Translating gives CASSLTGDFTDTQYF. This chain joins TRBV7-7 and TRBJ2-3, with 7 bases aligning to TRBD1. V dropped 2 bases and J dropped 2; count of bases not matched to a gene: 4. The CDR3 is 15 residues long. Germline CDR1 reads SSHAT; CDR2 reads FNYEAQ (reference sequence).

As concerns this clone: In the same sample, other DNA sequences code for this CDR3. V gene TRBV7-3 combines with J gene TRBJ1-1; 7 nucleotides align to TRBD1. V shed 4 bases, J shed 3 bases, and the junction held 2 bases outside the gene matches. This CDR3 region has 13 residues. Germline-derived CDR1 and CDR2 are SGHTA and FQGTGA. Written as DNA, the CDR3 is TGTGCCAGCAGCTCCGACAGGGACACTGAAGCTTTCTTT. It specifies CASSSDRDTEAFF.

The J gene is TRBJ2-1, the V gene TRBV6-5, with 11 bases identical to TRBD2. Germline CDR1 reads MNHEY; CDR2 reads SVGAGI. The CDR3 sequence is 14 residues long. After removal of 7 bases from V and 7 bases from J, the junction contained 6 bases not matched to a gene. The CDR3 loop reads CASKASGGSNEQFF. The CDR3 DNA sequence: TGTGCCAGCAAGGCTAGCGGGGGGAGTAATGAGCAGTTCTTC.

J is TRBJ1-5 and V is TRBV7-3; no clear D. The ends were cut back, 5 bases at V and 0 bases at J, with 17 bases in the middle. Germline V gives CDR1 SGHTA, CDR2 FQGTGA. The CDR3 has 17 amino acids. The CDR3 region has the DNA TGTGCCAGCAGCGTTGCATCCCCCCGGGGTAGCAATCAGCCCCAGCATTTT. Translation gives CASSVASPRGSNQPQHF.

The chain's CDR3 is CASAGTVDQPQHF. CDR3 DNA: TGTGCCAGCGCTGGGACAGTGGATCAGCCCCAGCATTTT. This chain links TRBV6-4 with TRBJ1-5; 7 bases are a match to TRBD1. The junction had 6 bases not matched to a gene; V was cut back by 8 bases and J by 5 bases. Germline V lookup: CDR1 MRHNA, CDR2 SNTAGT. The CDR3 is 13 amino acids.

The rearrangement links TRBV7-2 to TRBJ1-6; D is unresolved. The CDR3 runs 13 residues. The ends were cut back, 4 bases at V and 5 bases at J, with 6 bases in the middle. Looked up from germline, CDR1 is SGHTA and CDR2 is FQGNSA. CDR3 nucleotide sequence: TGTGCCAGCAGCTCGAGGGATAATTCACCCCTCCACTTT. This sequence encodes CASSSRDNSPLHF.

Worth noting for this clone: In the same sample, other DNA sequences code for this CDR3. The CDR3 sequence: CASSLDMNTEAFF. CDR3 DNA: TGTGCCAGCAGCTTGGACATGAACACTGAAGCTTTCTTT. The gene calls are TRBV7-9 and TRBJ1-1; D perhaps matches TRBD1 (5 bases). The CDR3 has 13 residues. The V end lost 3 bases, the J end lost 0 bases, and 5 bases lay between the germline ends. In germline, CDR1 is SEHNR, CDR2 FQNEAQ (reference sequence).

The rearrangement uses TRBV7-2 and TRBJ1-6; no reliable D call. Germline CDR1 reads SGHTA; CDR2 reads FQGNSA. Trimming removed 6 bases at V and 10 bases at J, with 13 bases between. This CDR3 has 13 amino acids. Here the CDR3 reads CASSQTGLSPLHF. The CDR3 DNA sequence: TGTGCCAGCAGTCAGACTGGTTTATCACCCCTCCACTTT.

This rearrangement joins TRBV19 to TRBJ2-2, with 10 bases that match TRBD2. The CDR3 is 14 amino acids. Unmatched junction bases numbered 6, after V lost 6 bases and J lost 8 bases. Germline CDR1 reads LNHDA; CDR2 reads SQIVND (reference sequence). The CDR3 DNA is TGTGCCAGTAGACGGACTAGCGGTGGAGGGGAGCTGTTTTTT. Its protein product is CASRRTSGGGELFF.

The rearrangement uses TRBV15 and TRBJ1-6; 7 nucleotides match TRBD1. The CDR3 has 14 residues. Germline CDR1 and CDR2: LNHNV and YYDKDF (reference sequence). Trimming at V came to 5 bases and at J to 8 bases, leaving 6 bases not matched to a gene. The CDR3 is CATSVRDSYSPLHF. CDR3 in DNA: TGTGCCACCAGCGTCAGGGACAGCTATTCACCCCTCCACTTT.

The CDR3 reads CALGGRDQPQHF. The CDR3 DNA follows: TGTGCCCTGGGAGGGAGGGATCAGCCCCAGCATTTT. The chain carries TRBV27 and TRBJ1-5; D is ambiguous. Germline CDR1 MNHEY, CDR2 SMNVEV (reference sequence). The CDR3 has 12 amino acids. V shed 11 bases and J shed 5 bases, with 13 bases lying between them.

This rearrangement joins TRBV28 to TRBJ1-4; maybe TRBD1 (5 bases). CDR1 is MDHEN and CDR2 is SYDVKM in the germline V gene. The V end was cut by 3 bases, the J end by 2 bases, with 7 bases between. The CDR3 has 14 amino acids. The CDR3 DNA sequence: TGTGCCAGCAGTTTTGACAGTACTAATGAAAAACTGTTTTTT. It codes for CASSFDSTNEKLFF.

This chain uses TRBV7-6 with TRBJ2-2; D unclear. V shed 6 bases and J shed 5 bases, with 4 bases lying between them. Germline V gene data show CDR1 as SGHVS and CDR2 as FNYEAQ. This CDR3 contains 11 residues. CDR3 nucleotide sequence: TGTGCCAGCAGAACAACCGGGGAGCTGTTTTTT. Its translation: CASRTTGELFF.

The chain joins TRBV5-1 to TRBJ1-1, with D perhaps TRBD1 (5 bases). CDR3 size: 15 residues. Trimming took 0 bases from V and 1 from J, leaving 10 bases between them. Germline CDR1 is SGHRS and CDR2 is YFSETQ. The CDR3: CASSLADTRNTEAFF. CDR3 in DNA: TGCGCCAGCAGCTTGGCGGACACCCGGAACACTGAAGCTTTCTTT.

CDR3: CASSLRGTAGNTIYF. For the CDR3, the DNA is TGTGCCAGCAGCTTACGGGGAACTGCTGGAAACACCATATATTTT. J is TRBJ1-3 and V is TRBV7-9; D gene ambiguous. The CDR3 is made up of 15 amino acids. The germline gives CDR1 SEHNR, CDR2 FQNEAQ (reference sequence). V lost 2 bases and J 2 bases, leaving 10 bases between the germline ends.

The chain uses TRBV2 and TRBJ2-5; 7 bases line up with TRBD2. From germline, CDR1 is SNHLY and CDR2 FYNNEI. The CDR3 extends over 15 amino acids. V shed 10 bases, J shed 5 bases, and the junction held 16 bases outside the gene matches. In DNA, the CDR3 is TGTGCCACTTCCCCGACTAGCAGGTTGTTTGAGACCCAGTACTTC. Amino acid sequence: CATSPTSRLFETQYF. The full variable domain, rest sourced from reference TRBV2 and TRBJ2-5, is EPEVTQTPSHQVTQMGQEVILRCVPISNHLYFYWYRQILGQKVEFLVSFYNNEISEKSEIFDDQFSVERPDGSNFTLKIRSTKLEDSAMYFCATSPTSRLFETQYFGPGTRLLVL.

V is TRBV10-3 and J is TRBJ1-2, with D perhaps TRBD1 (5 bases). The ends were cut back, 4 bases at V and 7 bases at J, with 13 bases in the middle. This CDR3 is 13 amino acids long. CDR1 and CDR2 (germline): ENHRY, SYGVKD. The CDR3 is CAISGGAQGGYTF. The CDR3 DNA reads TGTGCCATCAGTGGTGGGGCGCAGGGTGGCTACACCTTC.

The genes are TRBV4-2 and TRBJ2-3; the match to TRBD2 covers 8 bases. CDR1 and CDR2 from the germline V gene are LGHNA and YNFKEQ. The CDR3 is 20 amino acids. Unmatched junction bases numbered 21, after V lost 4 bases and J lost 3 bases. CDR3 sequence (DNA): TGTGCCAGCAGCCCGGGGATTGTCGGGGGGGCCCGTATCAGAACAGATACGCAGTATTTT. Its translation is CASSPGIVGGARIRTDTQYF.

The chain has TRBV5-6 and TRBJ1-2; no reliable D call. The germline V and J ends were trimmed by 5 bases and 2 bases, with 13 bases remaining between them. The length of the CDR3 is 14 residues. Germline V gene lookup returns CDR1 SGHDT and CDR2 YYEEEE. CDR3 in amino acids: CASRPQAGNYGYTF. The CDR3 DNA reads TGTGCCAGCAGACCGCAGGCGGGCAACTATGGCTACACCTTC.

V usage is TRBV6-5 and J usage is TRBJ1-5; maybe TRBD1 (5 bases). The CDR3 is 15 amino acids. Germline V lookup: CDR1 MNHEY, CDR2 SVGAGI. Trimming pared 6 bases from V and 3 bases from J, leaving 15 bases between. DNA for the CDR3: TGTGCCAGCAGGGCAGGGTTGGATTTCAATCAGCCCCAGCATTTT. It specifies CASRAGLDFNQPQHF.

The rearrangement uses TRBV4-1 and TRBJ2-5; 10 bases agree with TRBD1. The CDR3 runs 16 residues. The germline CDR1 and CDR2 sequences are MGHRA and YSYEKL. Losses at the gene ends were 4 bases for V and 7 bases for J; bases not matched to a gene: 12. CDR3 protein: CASSRTAGTGDGTQYF. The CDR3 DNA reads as TGCGCCAGCAGCCGGACGGCCGGGACAGGGGACGGGACCCAGTACTTC.

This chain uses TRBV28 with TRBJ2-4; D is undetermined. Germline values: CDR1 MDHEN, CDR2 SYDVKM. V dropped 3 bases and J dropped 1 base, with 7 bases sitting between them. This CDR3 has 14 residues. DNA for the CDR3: TGTGCCAGCAGTTTGTTCGAGGCCAAAAACATTCAGTACTTC. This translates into CASSLFEAKNIQYF.

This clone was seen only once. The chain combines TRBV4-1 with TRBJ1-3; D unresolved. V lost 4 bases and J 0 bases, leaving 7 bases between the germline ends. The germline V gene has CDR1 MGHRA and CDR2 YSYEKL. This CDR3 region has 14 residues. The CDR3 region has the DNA TGCGCCAGCAGCCTACAGAACTCTGGAAACACCATATATTTT. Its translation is CASSLQNSGNTIYF.

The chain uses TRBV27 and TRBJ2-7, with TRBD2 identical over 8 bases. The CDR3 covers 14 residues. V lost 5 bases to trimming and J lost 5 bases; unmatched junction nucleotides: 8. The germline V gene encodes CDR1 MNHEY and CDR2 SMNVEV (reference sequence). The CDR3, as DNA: TGTGCCAGCAGTCCGGGAGGGGCGTGGGACGAGCAGTACTTC. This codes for CASSPGGAWDEQYF.

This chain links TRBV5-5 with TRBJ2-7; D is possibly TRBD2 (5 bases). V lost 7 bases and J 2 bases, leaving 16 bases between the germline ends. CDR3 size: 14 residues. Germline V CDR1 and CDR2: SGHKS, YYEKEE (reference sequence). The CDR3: CASRGNGLTYEQYV. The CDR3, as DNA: TGTGCCAGCCGAGGGAATGGGCTGACCTACGAGCAGTACGTC.